The entry below describes one T cell receptor beta chain. The clone's antigen remains unknown. One base away there is no much larger clone; base qualities are not given. Patients undergoing total pancreatectomy with islet autotransplantation (TPIAT) were the source of the chronic pancreatitis pancreas tissue. Included chronic pancreatitis patients had no known history of diabetes. Genomic DNA was extracted directly from bulk pancreas tissue, without T cell sorting, for TCRbeta sequencing. Pancreas tissues from patients and organ donors were collected consecutively at two US centers. CDR1 and CDR2 are read off the germline V gene as MNHEY and SVGAGI. Trimming removed 3 bases from V and 5 bases from J; the gene matches leave 4 bases unexplained. The CDR3 sequence holds 15 residues, the cysteine and phenylalanine included. Only the CDR3 DNA stays, 45 bases, in frame from base 1. These data come from a study of immune characteristics of hereditary and idiopathic chronic pancreatitis. Notes on the research overall: Local immune cells and TCRbeta repertoires in the pancreas were profiled in this study for hereditary and idiopathic chronic pancreatitis, with control organ donor pancreases used for comparison. TCRbeta sequencing was performed on a few control pancreases, 7 or 8 hereditary chronic pancreatitis pancreases and roughly six idiopathic chronic pancreatitis pancreases. The gDNA-based approach was selected because the approach required minimal in vitro experimental manipulation of T cells infiltrating the pancreas.

The library was produced with the immunoSEQ multiplex PCR assay. The TCRbeta CDR3 region and adjacent sequences were amplified and sequenced from pancreatic genomic DNA. For the original study's pipeline: Repertoire diversity was assessed as a mean normalized Shannon-Wiener index, together with productive clonality and counts of productive rearrangements. Control and chronic pancreatitis repertoire metrics were compared by means of the nonparametric Mann-Whitney U test. Shared clonotypes were defined as CDR3beta sequences with identical amino acid composition and length across subjects. The immuneACCESS repertoire file appears here via TCRdb, limited to in-frame rearrangements. These files lack a portion of the clones; in checked studies, under half of the deficit traces to unresolved V genes, and the cause of the others is not known. V and J calls and clone size are copied from that table; D and trimming were computed from the DNA. Across this sample there are about 14,000 clones, with roughly 70% seen only once. 13% to 15% of the sample is in the top ten clones.

Study-wide findings and limitations: The study did not include chronic pancreatitis caused by alcohol use. Among 13 chronic pancreatitis patients, the number of productive TCR rearrangements showed a positive correlation with disease severity scores. Differences in Vbeta-Jbeta gene family usage, including TRBV10, TRBV19, TRBV23 and TRBV5, were found between hereditary and idiopathic chronic pancreatitis. Patient tissue was available only at the time of TPIAT, so disease duration differences may have influenced immune findings. Significantly increased TCRbeta repertoire diversity and reduced clonality were observed in both chronic pancreatitis groups relative to controls.

The source material was pancreas tissue with hereditary chronic pancreatitis. The clonotype comes from a human donor with chronic pancreatitis. Recombination connected TRBV6-5 to TRBJ2-2; 9 nucleotides in the junction match TRBD2. The bases read TGTGCCAGCAGTTATGCGGGAGGGGAGACCGGGGAGCTGTTTTTT. It codes for CASSYAGGETGELFF.